These 10 T cell receptor beta chains share one sample of origin, sequenced in a study of CD8 T cells in Susac syndrome. Reverse transcription of 0.5 to 1 ug RNA was performed with random hexamers. One entry per CDR3 protein, called by TCRdb with MiXCR from the immunoSEQ multiplex PCR reads. The top ten clones hold 0.18% of a sample with 250,000 to 300,000 distinct CDR3 sequences, approximately 90% of them seen once. The material sequenced was CD8+ T cells from PBMCs. These receptors were collected from a human donor with multiple sclerosis.

This chain's CDR3 is CASGQGLAGLAKNIQYF. The CDR3 DNA follows: TGTGCCAGCGGGCAGGGGCTAGCGGGATTAGCCAAAAACATTCAGTACTTC. V gene TRBV11-2 combines with J gene TRBJ2-4, with 9 bases identical to TRBD2. The length of the CDR3 is 17 residues. V was pared by 8 bases and J by 0 bases, with 11 bases of the junction left unmatched. CDR1 is SGHAT and CDR2 is FQNNGV in the germline V gene.

This chain uses TRBV5-4 with TRBJ2-2; no reliable D call. Germline values: CDR1 SGHNT, CDR2 YYREEE (reference sequence). Trimming took 4 bases from V and 0 from J, leaving 10 bases between them. This CDR3 region has 15 residues. The CDR3 protein is CASSPQNANTGELFF. The CDR3 nucleotides are TGTGCCAGCAGCCCCCAAAACGCGAACACCGGGGAGCTGTTTTTT.

The chain couples TRBV4-2 to TRBJ2-7; possibly TRBD2 for D (5 bases). There are 15 residues in the CDR3. CDR1 and CDR2 (germline): LGHNA, YNFKEQ. V was trimmed by 0 bases and J by 3 bases, leaving 12 bases between them. The CDR3 spells CASSQDDGEHYEQYF. DNA for the CDR3: TGTGCCAGCAGCCAAGATGACGGGGAGCACTACGAGCAGTACTTC.

The gene calls are TRBV23-1 and TRBJ1-6; D is perhaps TRBD1 (5 bases). TRBV23-1 is designated an ORF whose function remains uncertain. This CDR3 is built from 21 residues. V lost 2 bases to trimming and J lost 5 bases, with 28 bases between them. The CDR3 DNA follows: TGCGCCAGCAGTCAACCCCAATCCCCATTGACAGAACACTCGCATAATTCACCCCTCCACTTT. This sequence encodes CASSQPQSPLTEHSHNSPLHF.

The V and J genes are TRBV4-2 and TRBJ2-1, with 12 bases that match TRBD2. Per the germline V gene, CDR1 is LGHNA and CDR2 is YNFKEQ. V shed 3 bases and J 5 bases; nucleotides not matched to a gene: 5. The CDR3 covers 16 residues. The CDR3 sequence is CASSHRTSGDNNEQFF. The CDR3 nucleotides read TGTGCCAGCAGCCACCGGACTAGCGGGGATAACAATGAGCAGTTCTTC.

V usage is TRBV18 and J usage is TRBJ2-7, with 11 bases that match TRBD1. V gave up 1 base and J gave up 7 bases; unmatched junction bases: 6. This CDR3 is built from 15 residues. CDR1 and CDR2 from the germline V gene are KGHSH and LQKENI. CDR3: CASSPRGQGADEQYF. As DNA, the CDR3 is TGTGCCAGCTCACCACGTGGACAGGGGGCGGATGAGCAGTACTTC.

The V call is TRBV7-9, the J call TRBJ2-3, with 12 bases lining up with TRBD2. This CDR3 has 15 residues. Germline CDR1 and CDR2: SEHNR and FQNEAQ (reference sequence). J was trimmed by 8 bases and V by 4 bases; bases with no gene match: 7. The chain's CDR3 is CASSSIPGLAGTQYF. CDR3 sequence (DNA): TGTGCCAGCAGCTCAATCCCGGGACTAGCGGGTACGCAGTATTTT. Based on the CDR3 plus reference TRBV7-9 and TRBJ2-3, the full variable domain is DTGVSQNPRHKITKRGQNVTFRCDPISEHNRLYWYRQTLGQGPEFLTYFQNEAQLEKSRLLSDRFSAERPKGSFSTLEIQRTEQGDSAMYLCASSSIPGLAGTQYFGPGTRLTVL.

The chain couples TRBV7-8 to TRBJ2-5; TRBD2 aligns across 11 bases. Germline lookup yields CDR1 SGHVS and CDR2 FQNEAQ. The trim removed 1 base at V and 2 bases at J, leaving 6 bases unmatched. This CDR3 comprises 17 residues. The CDR3 protein is CASSLDRWTSGQETQYF. CDR3 coding DNA: TGTGCCAGCAGCTTAGACCGCTGGACTAGCGGGCAAGAGACCCAGTACTTC.

This clonotype was found once. V is TRBV9 and J is TRBJ2-2, with 9 bases aligning to TRBD2. The length of the CDR3 is 16 residues. Germline loops: CDR1 SGDLS, CDR2 YYNGEE. After removal of 6 bases from V and 6 bases from J, the junction contained 12 bases not matched to a gene. The CDR3 protein is CASTLEPGGGAGELFF. CDR3 bases: TGTGCCAGCACGCTAGAGCCTGGCGGGGGGGCCGGGGAGCTGTTTTTT.

The J gene is TRBJ1-3, the V gene TRBV14; 8 bases fit TRBD1. CDR3 length: 16 residues. Germline CDR1 and CDR2: SGHDN and FVKESK. The junction had 8 bases not matched to a gene; V was cut back by 6 bases and J by 1 base. CDR3 sequence (DNA): TGTGCCAGCAGTCGGACAGGGCTTTTATCTGGAAACACCATATATTTT. It is translated as CASSRTGLLSGNTIYF.